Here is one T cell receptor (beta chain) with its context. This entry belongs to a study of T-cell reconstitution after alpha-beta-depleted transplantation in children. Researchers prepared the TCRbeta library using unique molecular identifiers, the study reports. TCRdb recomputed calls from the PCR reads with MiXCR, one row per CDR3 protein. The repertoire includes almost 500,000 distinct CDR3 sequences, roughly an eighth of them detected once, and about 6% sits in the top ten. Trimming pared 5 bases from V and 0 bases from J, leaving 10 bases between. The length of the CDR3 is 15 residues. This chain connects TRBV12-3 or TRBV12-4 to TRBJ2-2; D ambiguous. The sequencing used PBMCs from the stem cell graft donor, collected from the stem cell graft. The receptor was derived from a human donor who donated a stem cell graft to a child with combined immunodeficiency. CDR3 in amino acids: CASSPAGANTGELFF. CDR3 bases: TGTGCCAGCAGTCCGGCCGGCGCGAACACCGGGGAGCTGTTTTTT.